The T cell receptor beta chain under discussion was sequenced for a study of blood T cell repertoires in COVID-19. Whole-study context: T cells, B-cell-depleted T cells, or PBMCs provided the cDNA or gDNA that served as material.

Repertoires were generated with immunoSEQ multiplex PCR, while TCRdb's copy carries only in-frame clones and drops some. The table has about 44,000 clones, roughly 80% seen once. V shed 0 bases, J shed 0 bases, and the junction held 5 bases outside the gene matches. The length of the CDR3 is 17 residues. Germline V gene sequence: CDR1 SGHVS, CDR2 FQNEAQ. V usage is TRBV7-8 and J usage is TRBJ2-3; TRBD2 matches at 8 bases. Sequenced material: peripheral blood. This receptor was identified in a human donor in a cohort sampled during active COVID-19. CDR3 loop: CASSLAPGGISTDTQYF. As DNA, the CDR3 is TGTGCCAGCAGCTTAGCCCCGGGGGGGATTAGCACAGATACGCAGTATTTT.